What follows are 13 T cell receptor beta chains derived from one specimen sequenced in a study of T cell responses to AZD1222 COVID-19 vaccine. Method: immunoSEQ multiplex PCR; TCRdb's copy keeps in-frame clones and lacks some. Among some 150,000 clones listed, around nine tenths were seen once. The sample consisted of peripheral blood, taken on day 0 of AZD1222 vaccination. The source of these receptors is an adult in good health.

The gene calls are TRBV19 and TRBJ1-5; tentatively, D is TRBD1 (6 bases). The CDR3 is 14 amino acids. V was shortened by 5 bases and J by 7 bases, with 15 bases between the two germline ends. The V gene's germline CDR1 is LNHDA and CDR2 SQIVND (reference sequence). Here the CDR3 reads CASSHSRGRQPQHF. CDR3 sequence (DNA): TGTGCCAGTAGTCACAGCAGGGGCCGGCAGCCCCAGCATTTT.

This chain joins TRBV5-4 and TRBJ2-1, with D hard to call. Germline V gives CDR1 SGHNT, CDR2 YYREEE (reference sequence). The CDR3 is 12 amino acids. V shed 5 bases and J shed 5 bases, with 8 bases lying between them. The CDR3 DNA follows: TGTGCCAGCAGGGAGATGAACAATGAGCAGTTCTTC. Translation: CASREMNNEQFF.

The chain couples TRBV12-3 or TRBV12-4 to TRBJ2-7, with D possibly matching TRBD2 (5 bases). This CDR3 comprises 12 residues. V lost 4 bases and J lost 3, with 7 bases in between. The CDR3 DNA follows: TGTGCCAGCAGTTGGAGGTACTACGAGCAGTACTTC. Its protein product is CASSWRYYEQYF.

The chain recombines TRBV11-2 with TRBJ1-6; perhaps TRBD1 as D (6 bases). The CDR3 sequence is 15 residues long. Per germline, CDR1 SGHAT and CDR2 FQNNGV. V gave up 1 base and J gave up 4 bases, with 8 bases separating them. CDR3 DNA: TGTGCCAGCAGCTTAGTCAGGGGTTATAATTCACCCCTCCACTTT. This encodes CASSLVRGYNSPLHF. Drawing the rest from reference TRBV11-2 and TRBJ1-6, the complete variable domain is EAGVAQSPRYKIIEKRQSVAFWCNPISGHATLYWYQQILGQGPKLLIQFQNNGVVDDSQLPKDRFSAERLKGVDSTLKIQPAKLEDSAVYLCASSLVRGYNSPLHFGNGTRLTVT.

The CDR3 DNA follows: TGTGCCAGCAGTGAAATGGGGTACAATCAGCCCCAGCATTTT. Amino acid sequence: CASSEMGYNQPQHF. The V call is TRBV6-1, the J call TRBJ1-5; D uncertain. The CDR3 spans 14 residues. V lost 2 bases and J 3 bases, leaving 8 bases between the germline ends. Germline CDR1 is MNHNS and CDR2 is SASEGT.

The chain links TRBV2 to TRBJ1-3; D gene unclear. The V gene lost 5 bases and the J gene lost 0 bases, with 14 bases spanning the gap. Germline V gives CDR1 SNHLY, CDR2 FYNNEI. The CDR3 runs to 16 residues. The CDR3, as DNA: TGTGCCAGCAGTCGGACCGTCTCCAGCTCTGGAAACACCATATATTTT. Its translation: CASSRTVSSSGNTIYF. The full variable domain, rest sourced from reference TRBV2 and TRBJ1-3, is EPEVTQTPSHQVTQMGQEVILRCVPISNHLYFYWYRQILGQKVEFLVSFYNNEISEKSEIFDDQFSVERPDGSNFTLKIRSTKLEDSAMYFCASSRTVSSSGNTIYFGEGSWLTVV.

The V gene is TRBV11-2, the J gene TRBJ2-1; 9 bases are shared with TRBD2. The CDR3 has 13 amino acids. The germline V gene has CDR1 SGHAT and CDR2 FQNNGV. Losses at the gene ends were 3 bases for V and 10 bases for J; bases not matched to a gene: 4. CDR3 bases: TGTGCCAGCAGCTTGCAGACTAGCGGCGAGCAGTTCTTC. It yields the protein CASSLQTSGEQFF.

The chain joins TRBV6-1 to TRBJ2-2; no clear D gene. This CDR3 is 13 amino acids long. The germline V gene has CDR1 MNHNS and CDR2 SASEGT. Trimming cost V 2 bases and J 4 bases, with 5 bases left between them. In DNA, the CDR3 is TGTGCCAGCAGTGAACTTGCCACCGGGGAGCTGTTTTTT. It translates to CASSELATGELFF.

The V and J genes are TRBV7-9 and TRBJ2-7; D unclear. V was shortened by 3 bases and J by 6 bases, with 15 bases between the two germline ends. This CDR3 has 14 amino acids. CDR1 is SEHNR, CDR2 FQNEAQ, per germline (reference sequence). The CDR3 here is CASSFHSGLSEQYF. The CDR3 DNA sequence: TGTGCCAGCAGCTTCCATTCCGGGTTAAGCGAGCAGTACTTC.

V is TRBV11-2 and J is TRBJ2-2; 7 nucleotides align to TRBD1. V lost 5 bases, J lost 7 bases, and 10 bases stayed unmatched. The CDR3 spans 15 residues. CDR1 and CDR2 (germline): SGHAT, FQNNGV. The CDR3 nucleotides are TGTGCCAGCAGCCCGACGACAGGGTGGGGCGGGGAGCTGTTTTTT. Its translation: CASSPTTGWGGELFF.

V is TRBV5-1 and J is TRBJ2-3, with 9 bases identical to TRBD2. The CDR3 covers 17 residues. Germline V lookup: CDR1 SGHRS, CDR2 YFSETQ. J gave up 4 bases and V 0 bases, and 9 bases lay outside the gene matches. The CDR3 DNA is TGCGCCAGCAGCTTGGCCGGGGCGGGAGGGCCGGCAGATACGCAGTATTTT. Its protein product is CASSLAGAGGPADTQYF.

The chain has TRBV29-1 and TRBJ2-1; D not certain. Deletions cut 2 bases from V and 6 bases from J, with 8 bases between. This CDR3 is 12 amino acids long. Per the germline V gene, CDR1 is SQVTM and CDR2 is ANQGSEA. CDR3 sequence reads: CSVELDSNEQFF. The CDR3 nucleotides are TGCAGCGTTGAATTGGATTCCAATGAGCAGTTCTTC.

This chain links TRBV7-2 with TRBJ1-3; D might be TRBD1 (5 bases). The germline gives CDR1 SGHTA, CDR2 FQGNSA. V lost 6 bases and J lost 4, with 13 bases in between. This CDR3 spans 14 amino acids. In DNA, the CDR3 is TGTGCCAGCAGATTCTCAGGGTTGGGAAACACCATATATTTT. Its translation is CASRFSGLGNTIYF.